These T cell receptor beta chains were read from a single sample in a study of T cell repertoires in cytomegalovirus infection. TCRdb re-analysed the reads in MiXCR, keeping a single row per CDR3 protein. The sample records roughly 920,000 distinct CDR3 sequences, around 29% being singletons. Their antigens remain unidentified. Here the sequenced sample was cultured CD8+ T cells from PBMCs, taken from culture after CMV antigen stimulation. All receptors come from a human donor in good health (CMV status not recorded). Some clones in this sample may be carry-over from other donors' samples. CDR3s include the opening cysteine and the closing phenylalanine or tryptophan. The order of the fields is D gene, V gene, J gene, clone size, CDR3 DNA, CDR3 protein. D genes are given only for firm matches. Rows may omit the clone size; those that give it use once, few, many or a size class.

d_call: -; v_call: TRBV7-9; j_call: TRBJ2-1; clone_size: few; cdr3_nt: TGTGCCAGCAGCTTCCTACTAGGGAATGAGCAGTTCTTC; cdr3_aa: CASSFLLGNEQFF
d_call: -; v_call: TRBV24-1; j_call: TRBJ1-5; clone_size: -; cdr3_nt: TGTGCCACCAGTCTTGTAACAGATTTTTTCAATCAGCCCCAGCATTTT; cdr3_aa: CATSLVTDFFNQPQHF
d_call: -; v_call: TRBV12-3/TRBV12-4; j_call: TRBJ2-5; clone_size: -; cdr3_nt: TGTGCCGCGGGGAACGCGGAGACCCAGTACTTC; cdr3_aa: CAAGNAETQYF
d_call: TRBD2; v_call: TRBV4-2; j_call: TRBJ2-3; clone_size: -; cdr3_nt: TGTGCCAGCAGCCAAGACAGAGCGGGGGCCTTCACAGATACGCAGTATTTT; cdr3_aa: CASSQDRAGAFTDTQYF
d_call: -; v_call: TRBV15; j_call: TRBJ2-2; clone_size: -; cdr3_nt: TGTGCCACCAGCAGGGGAGTGCAGGGACGGACCGGGGAGCTGTTTTTT; cdr3_aa: CATSRGVQGRTGELFF
d_call: TRBD2; v_call: TRBV27; j_call: TRBJ2-1; clone_size: -; cdr3_nt: TGTGCCAACAGTAAACTAGCGGGCGGGGGGGTATCCAATGAGCAGTTCTTC; cdr3_aa: CANSKLAGGGVSNEQFF
d_call: TRBD2; v_call: TRBV10-3; j_call: TRBJ2-5; clone_size: few; cdr3_nt: TGTGCCATCAGCGGGACTAGCGGCAAAGAGACCCAGTACTTC; cdr3_aa: CAISGTSGKETQYF
d_call: -; v_call: TRBV29-1; j_call: TRBJ2-7; clone_size: -; cdr3_nt: TGCAGCGTTGAAGCGGACAAGAAGGACTACGAGCAGTACTTC; cdr3_aa: CSVEADKKDYEQYF
d_call: TRBD2; v_call: TRBV19; j_call: TRBJ2-1; clone_size: -; cdr3_nt: TGTGCCAGTACGACTAGCGGGGGGGCGGACTACAATGAGCAGTTCTTC; cdr3_aa: CASTTSGGADYNEQFF
d_call: -; v_call: TRBV6-2/TRBV6-3; j_call: TRBJ2-3; clone_size: once; cdr3_nt: TGTGCCAGCAGTAAGGAGGGGGGAGCCACAGATACGCAGTATTTT; cdr3_aa: CASSKEGGATDTQYF
d_call: -; v_call: TRBV6-8; j_call: TRBJ1-6; clone_size: -; cdr3_nt: TGTGCCAGCAGTTACGGTACCTATAATTCACCCCTCCACTTT; cdr3_aa: CASSYGTYNSPLHF
d_call: TRBD1; v_call: TRBV5-1; j_call: TRBJ2-1; clone_size: few; cdr3_nt: TGCGCCAGCAGCTCAGACAGGGGTAGGTCTAATGAGCAGTTCTTC; cdr3_aa: CASSSDRGRSNEQFF
d_call: -; v_call: TRBV4-2; j_call: TRBJ1-5; clone_size: few; cdr3_nt: TGTGCCAGCAGCCACCGCCTACAGGGACTTAATCAGCCCCAGCATTTT; cdr3_aa: CASSHRLQGLNQPQHF
d_call: TRBD1; v_call: TRBV28; j_call: TRBJ2-1; clone_size: -; cdr3_nt: TGTGCCAGCAGTTTACCCGGGACAGGGGGTTACAATGAGCAGTTCTTC; cdr3_aa: CASSLPGTGGYNEQFF
d_call: -; v_call: TRBV7-9; j_call: TRBJ2-2; clone_size: -; cdr3_nt: TGTGCCAGCAGCTTGAAGGAAGGGAGGACCGGGGAGCTGTTTTTT; cdr3_aa: CASSLKEGRTGELFF
d_call: -; v_call: TRBV23-1; j_call: TRBJ2-7; clone_size: -; cdr3_nt: TGCGCCAGCACCAAAACGGGGAGCAGGGAGTACGAGCAGTACTTC; cdr3_aa: CASTKTGSREYEQYF
d_call: -; v_call: TRBV7-2; j_call: TRBJ2-3; clone_size: many; cdr3_nt: TGTGCCAGCAGGCACAGGGACACGAGCACAGATACGCAGTATTTT; cdr3_aa: CASRHRDTSTDTQYF
d_call: TRBD1; v_call: TRBV27; j_call: TRBJ1-1; clone_size: few; cdr3_nt: TGTGCCAGCAGTTACTCAACAGGGGCTCTGAACACTGAAGCTTTCTTT; cdr3_aa: CASSYSTGALNTEAFF
d_call: -; v_call: TRBV12-5; j_call: TRBJ1-1; clone_size: -; cdr3_nt: TGTGCTAGTGCCTTCCTCGCAGGGGATATGACTGAAGCTTTCTTT; cdr3_aa: CASAFLAGDMTEAFF
d_call: TRBD1; v_call: TRBV7-8; j_call: TRBJ1-3; clone_size: many; cdr3_nt: TGTGCCAGCAAACCGGGGACAGGGGTGGCAGGAAACACCATATATTTT; cdr3_aa: CASKPGTGVAGNTIYF
d_call: TRBD2; v_call: TRBV7-6; j_call: TRBJ2-2; clone_size: many; cdr3_nt: TGTGCCAGCAGCTTATTAGCGGGGGTTAACACCGGGGAGCTGTTTTTT; cdr3_aa: CASSLLAGVNTGELFF
d_call: TRBD1; v_call: TRBV9; j_call: TRBJ2-3; clone_size: -; cdr3_nt: TGTGCCAGCTCAGACGGGACAGGGGAAACAGATACGCAGTATTTT; cdr3_aa: CASSDGTGETDTQYF
d_call: -; v_call: TRBV27; j_call: TRBJ2-5; clone_size: -; cdr3_nt: TGTGCCAGCAGTTTCGGCTCAGGGCTCGGGACCCAGTACTTC; cdr3_aa: CASSFGSGLGTQYF
d_call: TRBD2; v_call: TRBV12-3/TRBV12-4; j_call: TRBJ2-5; clone_size: -; cdr3_nt: TGTGCCAGCAGCCAGGGACTAGCGCGGCTAACCCAGTACTTC; cdr3_aa: CASSQGLARLTQYF
d_call: -; v_call: TRBV7-8; j_call: TRBJ2-4; clone_size: many; cdr3_nt: TGTGCCAGCAGCTTAGGATTCGGAGCCAAAAACATTCAGTACTTC; cdr3_aa: CASSLGFGAKNIQYF
d_call: -; v_call: TRBV6-5; j_call: TRBJ2-3; clone_size: -; cdr3_nt: TGTGCCAGCGAGGACGTTTACACAGATACGCAGTATTTT; cdr3_aa: CASEDVYTDTQYF
d_call: -; v_call: TRBV11-2; j_call: TRBJ1-1; clone_size: -; cdr3_nt: TGTGCCAGCAGCTCCCCCCAGAACACTGAAGCTTTCTTT; cdr3_aa: CASSSPQNTEAFF
d_call: TRBD1; v_call: TRBV27; j_call: TRBJ1-4; clone_size: -; cdr3_nt: TGTGCCAGCAGTTTACATCGGGACAGGAGGGGAAATGAAAAACTGTTTTTT; cdr3_aa: CASSLHRDRRGNEKLFF
d_call: -; v_call: TRBV11-3; j_call: TRBJ2-1; clone_size: -; cdr3_nt: TGTGCCAGCAGCTTAGGGGACTTATCATACAATGAGCAGTTCTTC; cdr3_aa: CASSLGDLSYNEQFF
d_call: -; v_call: TRBV4-1; j_call: TRBJ2-3; clone_size: many; cdr3_nt: TGCGCCAGCAGCCAAGAGGGGACCACAGATACGCAGTATTTT; cdr3_aa: CASSQEGTTDTQYF
d_call: TRBD1; v_call: TRBV2; j_call: TRBJ1-1; clone_size: few; cdr3_nt: TGTGCCAGCGGACAGGCCATGAACACTGAAGCTTTCTTT; cdr3_aa: CASGQAMNTEAFF
d_call: -; v_call: TRBV29-1; j_call: TRBJ1-2; clone_size: few; cdr3_nt: TGCAGCGCCATTTCTCGGGGCAGGGGACAATCTAACTATGGCTACACCTTC; cdr3_aa: CSAISRGRGQSNYGYTF
d_call: -; v_call: TRBV7-9; j_call: TRBJ1-6; clone_size: -; cdr3_nt: TGTGCCAGCAGCTTAGATGTCAGCCAAATTAGTCGCCCCCCCCTCCACTTT; cdr3_aa: CASSLDVSQISRPPLHF
d_call: -; v_call: TRBV7-9; j_call: TRBJ1-1; clone_size: few; cdr3_nt: TGTGCCAGCAGCTTAACGGGGGGTCCAATGAACACTGAAGCTTTCTTT; cdr3_aa: CASSLTGGPMNTEAFF
d_call: -; v_call: TRBV7-2; j_call: TRBJ2-7; clone_size: -; cdr3_nt: TGTGCCAGCAGCTTAGGTTTGACAGGCGCTAACGAGCAGTACTTC; cdr3_aa: CASSLGLTGANEQYF
d_call: -; v_call: TRBV9; j_call: TRBJ2-3; clone_size: -; cdr3_nt: TGTGCCAGCAGCGTAGCTTCCAGTGGCACAGATACGCAGTATTTT; cdr3_aa: CASSVASSGTDTQYF
d_call: TRBD2; v_call: TRBV19; j_call: TRBJ2-5; clone_size: few; cdr3_nt: TGTGCCAGTAGTCTGTCACTAGCGGGGATCCAAGAGACCCAGTACTTC; cdr3_aa: CASSLSLAGIQETQYF
d_call: -; v_call: TRBV6-1; j_call: TRBJ2-2; clone_size: few; cdr3_nt: TGTGCCACCGGGGCTCTACTTACCGGGGAGCTGTTTTTT; cdr3_aa: CATGALLTGELFF
d_call: -; v_call: TRBV7-9; j_call: TRBJ1-6; clone_size: -; cdr3_nt: TGTGCCAGCAGCAAACATAATTCACCCCTCCACTTT; cdr3_aa: CASSKHNSPLHF
d_call: -; v_call: TRBV27; j_call: TRBJ1-6; clone_size: few; cdr3_nt: TGTGCCAGCAGTTTATCTTGGGGGGCAGGGAATTCACCCCTCCACTTT; cdr3_aa: CASSLSWGAGNSPLHF
d_call: TRBD2; v_call: TRBV4-2; j_call: TRBJ2-5; clone_size: -; cdr3_nt: TGTGCCAGCAGCCAAGGTGGTCCGGGGGGGATTCAAGAGACCCAGTACTTC; cdr3_aa: CASSQGGPGGIQETQYF
d_call: TRBD2; v_call: TRBV27; j_call: TRBJ2-1; clone_size: -; cdr3_nt: TGTGCCAGCAGTCCCGCCAGTAGCGGGGGTTACAATGAGCAGTTCTTC; cdr3_aa: CASSPASSGGYNEQFF
d_call: TRBD2; v_call: TRBV28; j_call: TRBJ2-3; clone_size: -; cdr3_nt: TGTGCCAGCAGTTTCATGCCCCGGGGACTAGCAGGCGCAGATACGCAGTATTTT; cdr3_aa: CASSFMPRGLAGADTQYF
d_call: TRBD1; v_call: TRBV12-5; j_call: TRBJ2-7; clone_size: few; cdr3_nt: TGTGCTAGTGGTCTCGGGGGGACAGGGTACGAGCAGTACTTC; cdr3_aa: CASGLGGTGYEQYF
d_call: -; v_call: TRBV5-1; j_call: TRBJ1-1; clone_size: few; cdr3_nt: TGCGCCAGCAGCTTGGCCTCCTTTGACTCGATGAACACTGAAGCTTTCTTT; cdr3_aa: CASSLASFDSMNTEAFF
d_call: -; v_call: TRBV4-2; j_call: TRBJ1-4; clone_size: -; cdr3_nt: TGTGCCAGCAGTCTCCAGGGTATTGGTGGTGTCCCTAATGAAAAACTGTTTTTT; cdr3_aa: CASSLQGIGGVPNEKLFF